This T cell receptor beta chain came from a study of blood T cell repertoires in COVID-19. The wider study: The origin of the acute and convalescent COVID-19 samples was the United States, Italy and Spain. PBMCs, B-cell-depleted T cells, or T cells provided the cDNA or gDNA that made up the material.

The CDR3 extends over 15 amino acids. V lost 3 bases and J lost 1, with 9 bases in between. Germline CDR1 reads LNHDA; CDR2 reads SQIVND (reference sequence). Authors' analysis steps: From reference gene primer amplification, estimates of nucleated cell counts were derived. Data came from immunoSEQ multiplex PCR; TCRdb stores just in-frame clones and leaves some out. The D gene and trimming were derived from the DNA, and the V and J assignments and clone size from that table. The data show roughly 49,000 clones, with 65% to 85% seen just once and approximately 6% held by the top ten. Sequenced input: peripheral blood. This TCR derives from a woman of 80 years or more with acute or convalescent COVID-19. The V call is TRBV19, the J call TRBJ1-4; TRBD1 might be the D (6 bases). The CDR3, as DNA: TGTGCCAGTAGTATCCAACAGGGAACTAATGAAAAACTGTTTTTT. Protein product: CASSIQQGTNEKLFF.